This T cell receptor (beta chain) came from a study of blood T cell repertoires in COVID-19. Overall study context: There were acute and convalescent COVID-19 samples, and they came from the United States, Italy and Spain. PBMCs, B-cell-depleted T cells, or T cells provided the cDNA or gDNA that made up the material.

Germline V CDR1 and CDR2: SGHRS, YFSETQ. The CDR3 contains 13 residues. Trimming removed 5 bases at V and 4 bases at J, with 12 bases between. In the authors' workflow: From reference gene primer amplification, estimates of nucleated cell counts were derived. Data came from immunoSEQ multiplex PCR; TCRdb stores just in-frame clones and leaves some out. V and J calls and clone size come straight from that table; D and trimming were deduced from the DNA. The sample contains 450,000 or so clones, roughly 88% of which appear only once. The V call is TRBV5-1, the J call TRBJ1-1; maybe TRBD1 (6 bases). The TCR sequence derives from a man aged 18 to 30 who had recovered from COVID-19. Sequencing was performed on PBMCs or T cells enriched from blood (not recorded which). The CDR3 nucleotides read TGCGCCAGCAGGGTCGTAGGGGGCACTGAAGCTTTCTTT. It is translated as CASRVVGGTEAFF.